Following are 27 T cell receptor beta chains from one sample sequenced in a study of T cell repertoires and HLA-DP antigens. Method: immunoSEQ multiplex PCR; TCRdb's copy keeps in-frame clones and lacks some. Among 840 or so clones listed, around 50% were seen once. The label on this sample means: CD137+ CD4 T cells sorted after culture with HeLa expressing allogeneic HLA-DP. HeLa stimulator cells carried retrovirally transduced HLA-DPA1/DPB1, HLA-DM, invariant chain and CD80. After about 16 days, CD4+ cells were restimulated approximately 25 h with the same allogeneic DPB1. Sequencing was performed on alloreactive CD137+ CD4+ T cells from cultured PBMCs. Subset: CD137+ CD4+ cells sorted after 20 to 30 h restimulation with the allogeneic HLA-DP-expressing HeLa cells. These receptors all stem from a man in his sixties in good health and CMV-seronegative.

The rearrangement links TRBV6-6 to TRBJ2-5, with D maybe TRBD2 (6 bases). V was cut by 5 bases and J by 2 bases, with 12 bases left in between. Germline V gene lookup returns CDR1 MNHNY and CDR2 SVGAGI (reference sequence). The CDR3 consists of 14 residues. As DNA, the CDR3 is TGTGCCAGCAGTCCGACTAGGGGACAAGAGACCCAGTACTTC. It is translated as CASSPTRGQETQYF.

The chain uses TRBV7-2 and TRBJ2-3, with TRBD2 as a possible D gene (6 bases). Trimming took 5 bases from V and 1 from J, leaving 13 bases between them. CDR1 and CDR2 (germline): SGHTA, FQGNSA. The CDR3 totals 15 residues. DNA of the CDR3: TGTGCCAGCAGCCCCCCAGGGAGGCGCACAGATACGCAGTATTTT. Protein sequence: CASSPPGRRTDTQYF.

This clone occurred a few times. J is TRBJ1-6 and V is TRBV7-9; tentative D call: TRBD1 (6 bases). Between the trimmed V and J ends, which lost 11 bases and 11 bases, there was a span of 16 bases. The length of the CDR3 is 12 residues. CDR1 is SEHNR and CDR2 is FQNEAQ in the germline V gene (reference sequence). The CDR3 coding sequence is TGTGCCGTGGAGGGGGGGAAGGCACCCCTCCACTTT. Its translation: CAVEGGKAPLHF. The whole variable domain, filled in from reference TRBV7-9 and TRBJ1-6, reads DTGVSQNPRHKITKRGQNVTFRCDPISEHNRLYWYRQTLGQGPEFLTYFQNEAQLEKSRLLSDRFSAERPKGSFSTLEIQRTEQGDSAMYLCAVEGGKAPLHFGNGTRLTVT.

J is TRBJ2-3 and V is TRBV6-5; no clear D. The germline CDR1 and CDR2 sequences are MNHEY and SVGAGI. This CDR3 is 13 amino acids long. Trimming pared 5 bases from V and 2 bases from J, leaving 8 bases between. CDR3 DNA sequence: TGTGCCAGCAGTAAGAGACCCACAGATACGCAGTATTTT. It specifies CASSKRPTDTQYF.

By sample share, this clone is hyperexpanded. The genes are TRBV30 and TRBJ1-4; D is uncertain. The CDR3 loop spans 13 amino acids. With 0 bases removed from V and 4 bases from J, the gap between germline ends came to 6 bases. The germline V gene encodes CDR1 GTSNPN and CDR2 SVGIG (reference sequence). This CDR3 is CAWSVNSNEKLFF. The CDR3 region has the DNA TGTGCCTGGAGTGTAAACAGTAATGAAAAACTGTTTTTT.

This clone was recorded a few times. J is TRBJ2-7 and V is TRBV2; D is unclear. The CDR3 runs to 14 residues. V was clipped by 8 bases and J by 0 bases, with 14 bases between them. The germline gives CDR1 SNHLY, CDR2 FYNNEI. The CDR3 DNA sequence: TGTGCCAGCGAAAGGAGACCGGGCTCCTACGAGCAGTACTTC. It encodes CASERRPGSYEQYF. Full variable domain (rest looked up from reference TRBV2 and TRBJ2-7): EPEVTQTPSHQVTQMGQEVILRCVPISNHLYFYWYRQILGQKVEFLVSFYNNEISEKSEIFDDQFSVERPDGSNFTLKIRSTKLEDSAMYFCASERRPGSYEQYFGPGTRLTVT.

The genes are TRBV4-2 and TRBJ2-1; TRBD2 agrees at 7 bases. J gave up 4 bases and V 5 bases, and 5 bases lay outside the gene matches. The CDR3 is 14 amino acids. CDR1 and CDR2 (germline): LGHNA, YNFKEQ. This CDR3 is CASSESGAYNEQFF. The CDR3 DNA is TGTGCCAGCAGCGAGAGCGGGGCGTACAATGAGCAGTTCTTC.

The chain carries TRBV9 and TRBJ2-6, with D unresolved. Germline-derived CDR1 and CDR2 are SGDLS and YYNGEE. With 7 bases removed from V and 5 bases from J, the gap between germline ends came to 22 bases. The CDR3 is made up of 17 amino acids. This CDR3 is CASFLLFKQSRANVLTF. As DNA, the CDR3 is TGTGCCAGCTTCTTGTTGTTCAAACAAAGTCGGGCCAACGTCCTGACTTTC. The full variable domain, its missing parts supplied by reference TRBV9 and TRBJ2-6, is DSGVTQTPKHLITATGQRVTLRCSPRSGDLSVYWYQQSLDQGLQFLIQYYNGEERAKGNILERFSAQQFPDLHSELNLSSLELGDSALYFCASFLLFKQSRANVLTFGAGSRLTVL.

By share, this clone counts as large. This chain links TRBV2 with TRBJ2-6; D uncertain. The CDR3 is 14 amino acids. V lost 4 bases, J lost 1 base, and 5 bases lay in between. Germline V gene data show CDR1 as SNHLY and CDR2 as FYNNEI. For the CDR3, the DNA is TGTGCCAGCAGTGTTTATTCTGGGGCCAACGTCCTGACTTTC. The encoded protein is CASSVYSGANVLTF.

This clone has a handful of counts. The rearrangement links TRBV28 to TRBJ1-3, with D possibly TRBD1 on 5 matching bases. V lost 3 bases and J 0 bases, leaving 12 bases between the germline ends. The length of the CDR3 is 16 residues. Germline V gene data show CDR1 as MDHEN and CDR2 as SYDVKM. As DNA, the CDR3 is TGTGCCAGCAGTTTCCTGGGGGTCGGCTCTGGAAACACCATATATTTT. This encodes CASSFLGVGSGNTIYF. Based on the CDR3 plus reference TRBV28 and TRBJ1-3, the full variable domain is DVKVTQSSRYLVKRTGEKVFLECVQDMDHENMFWYRQDPGLGLRLIYFSYDVKMKEKGDIPEGYSVSREKKERFSLILESASTNQTSMYLCASSFLGVGSGNTIYFGEGSWLTVV.

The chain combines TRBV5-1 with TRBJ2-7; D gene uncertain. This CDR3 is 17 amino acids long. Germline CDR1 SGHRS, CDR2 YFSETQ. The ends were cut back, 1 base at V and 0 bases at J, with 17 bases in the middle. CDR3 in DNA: TGCGCCAGCAGCTTGTATTTCGGCAATCCCACCTCCTACGAGCAGTACTTC. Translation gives CASSLYFGNPTSYEQYF.

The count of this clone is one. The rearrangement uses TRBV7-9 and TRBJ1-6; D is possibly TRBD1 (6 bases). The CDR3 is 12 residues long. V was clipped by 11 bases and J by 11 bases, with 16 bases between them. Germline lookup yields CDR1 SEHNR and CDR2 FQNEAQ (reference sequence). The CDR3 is CAVRGGKAPLHF. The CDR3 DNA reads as TGTGCCGTGAGGGGGGGGAAGGCACCCCTCCACTTT.

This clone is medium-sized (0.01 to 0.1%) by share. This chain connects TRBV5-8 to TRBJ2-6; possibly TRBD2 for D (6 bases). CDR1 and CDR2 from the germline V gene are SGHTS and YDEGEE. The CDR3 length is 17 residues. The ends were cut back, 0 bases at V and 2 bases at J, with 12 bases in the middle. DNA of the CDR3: TGTGCCAGCAGCTTGGAAATCGGGGGTACTGGGGCCAACGTCCTGACTTTC. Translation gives CASSLEIGGTGANVLTF.

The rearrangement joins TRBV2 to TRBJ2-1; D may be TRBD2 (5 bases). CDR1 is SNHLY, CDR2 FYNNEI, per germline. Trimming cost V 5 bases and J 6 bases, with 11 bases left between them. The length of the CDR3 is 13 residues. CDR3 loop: CASSTGRGNEQFF. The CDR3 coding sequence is TGTGCCAGCAGTACCGGACGGGGCAATGAGCAGTTCTTC. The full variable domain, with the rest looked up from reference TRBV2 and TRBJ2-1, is EPEVTQTPSHQVTQMGQEVILRCVPISNHLYFYWYRQILGQKVEFLVSFYNNEISEKSEIFDDQFSVERPDGSNFTLKIRSTKLEDSAMYFCASSTGRGNEQFFGPGTRLTVL.

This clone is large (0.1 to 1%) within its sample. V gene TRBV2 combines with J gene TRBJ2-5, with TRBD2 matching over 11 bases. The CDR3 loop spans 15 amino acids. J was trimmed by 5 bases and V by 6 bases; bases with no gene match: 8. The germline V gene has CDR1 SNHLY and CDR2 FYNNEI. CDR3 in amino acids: CASSILAGEGETQYF. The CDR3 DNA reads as TGTGCCAGCAGCATACTAGCGGGAGAGGGGGAGACCCAGTACTTC.

The CDR3 sequence is CASSWATIYNEQFF. CDR3 in DNA: TGTGCCAGCAGTTGGGCTACAATCTACAATGAGCAGTTCTTC. J is TRBJ2-1 and V is TRBV6-5; D is ambiguous. The CDR3 runs 14 residues. CDR1 MNHEY and CDR2 SVGAGI come from the germline V gene. The V and J ends lost 4 bases and 3 bases respectively, with 10 bases between them.

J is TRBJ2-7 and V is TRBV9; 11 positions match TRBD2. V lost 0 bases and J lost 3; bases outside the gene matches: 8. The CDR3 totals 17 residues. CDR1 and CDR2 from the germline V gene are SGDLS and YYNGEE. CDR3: CASSVAKGLAESYEQYV. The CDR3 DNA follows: TGTGCCAGCAGCGTAGCTAAGGGACTAGCGGAGAGCTACGAGCAGTACGTC.

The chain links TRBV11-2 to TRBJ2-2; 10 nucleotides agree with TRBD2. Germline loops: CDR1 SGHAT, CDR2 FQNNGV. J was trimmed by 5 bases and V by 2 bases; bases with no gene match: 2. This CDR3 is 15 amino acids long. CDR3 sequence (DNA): TGTGCCAGCAGCTTACTAGCGGGAGTTACCGGGGAGCTGTTTTTT. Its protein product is CASSLLAGVTGELFF.

The CDR3 region has the DNA TGTGCCAGCAGCCCCAAAGCGGGTTACAATGAGCAGTTCTTC. Translating it yields CASSPKAGYNEQFF. The chain carries TRBV11-3 and TRBJ2-1; weak D call: TRBD2 (6 bases). CDR1 SGHNT and CDR2 YENEEA come from the germline V gene. CDR3 length: 14 residues. The ends were cut back, 5 bases at V and 4 bases at J, with 12 bases in the middle.

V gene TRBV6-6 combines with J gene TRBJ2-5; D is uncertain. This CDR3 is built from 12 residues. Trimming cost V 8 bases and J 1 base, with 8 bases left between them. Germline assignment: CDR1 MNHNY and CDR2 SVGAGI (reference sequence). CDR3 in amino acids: CASSETQETQYF. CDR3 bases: TGTGCCAGCTCCGAGACCCAAGAGACCCAGTACTTC.

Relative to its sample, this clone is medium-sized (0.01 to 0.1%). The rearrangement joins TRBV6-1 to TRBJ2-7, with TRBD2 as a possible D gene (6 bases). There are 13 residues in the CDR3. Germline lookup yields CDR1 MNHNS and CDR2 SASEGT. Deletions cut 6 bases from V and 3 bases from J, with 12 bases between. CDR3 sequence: CASSQTSLYEQYV. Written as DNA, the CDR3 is TGTGCCAGCAGCCAGACTAGTCTCTACGAGCAGTACGTC.

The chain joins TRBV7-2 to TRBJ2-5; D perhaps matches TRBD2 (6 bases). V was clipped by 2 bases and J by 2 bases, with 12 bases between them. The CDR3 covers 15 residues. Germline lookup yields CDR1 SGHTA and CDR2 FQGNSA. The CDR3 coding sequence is TGTGCCAGCAGCTTATCTGGGGGGTGGCAAGAGACCCAGTACTTC. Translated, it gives CASSLSGGWQETQYF.

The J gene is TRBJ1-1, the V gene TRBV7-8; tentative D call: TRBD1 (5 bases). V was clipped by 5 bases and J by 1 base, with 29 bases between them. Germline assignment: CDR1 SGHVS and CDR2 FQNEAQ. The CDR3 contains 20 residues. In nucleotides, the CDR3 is TGTGCCAGCAGCCCCCGAAGATCCCTCCGGGACGGACCACAGAACACTGAAGCTTTCTTT. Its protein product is CASSPRRSLRDGPQNTEAFF.

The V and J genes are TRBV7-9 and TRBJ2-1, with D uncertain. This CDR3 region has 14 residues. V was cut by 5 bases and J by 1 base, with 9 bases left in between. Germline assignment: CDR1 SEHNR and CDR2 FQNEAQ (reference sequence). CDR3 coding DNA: TGTGCCAGCAGCCCCGGATCTTCCTACAATGAGCAGTTCTTC. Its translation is CASSPGSSYNEQFF. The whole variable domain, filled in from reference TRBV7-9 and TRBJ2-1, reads DTGVSQNPRHKITKRGQNVTFRCDPISEHNRLYWYRQTLGQGPEFLTYFQNEAQLEKSRLLSDRFSAERPKGSFSTLEIQRTEQGDSAMYLCASSPGSSYNEQFFGPGTRLTVL.

The CDR3 here is CASSPLPSGQGIGNTIYF. Written as DNA, the CDR3 is TGTGCCAGCAGCCCCCTCCCCTCGGGACAGGGGATCGGAAACACCATATATTTT. The rearrangement uses TRBV11-2 and TRBJ1-3; 10 positions agree with TRBD1. J gave up 4 bases and V 5 bases, and 14 bases lay outside the gene matches. The CDR3 is 18 residues long. In germline, CDR1 is SGHAT, CDR2 FQNNGV.

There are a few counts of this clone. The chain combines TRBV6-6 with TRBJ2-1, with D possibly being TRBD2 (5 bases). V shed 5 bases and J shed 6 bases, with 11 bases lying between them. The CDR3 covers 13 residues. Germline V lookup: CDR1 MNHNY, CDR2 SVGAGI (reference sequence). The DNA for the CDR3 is TGTGCCAGCAGTACCGGACGGGGCAATGAGCAGTTCTTC. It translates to CASSTGRGNEQFF.

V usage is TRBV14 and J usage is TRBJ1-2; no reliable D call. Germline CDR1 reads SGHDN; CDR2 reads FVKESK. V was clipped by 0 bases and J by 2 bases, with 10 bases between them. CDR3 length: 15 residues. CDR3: CASSQESARNYGYTF. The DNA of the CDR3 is TGTGCCAGCAGCCAAGAAAGCGCGAGGAACTATGGCTACACCTTC. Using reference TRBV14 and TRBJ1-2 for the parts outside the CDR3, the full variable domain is EAGVTQFPSHSVIEKGQTVTLRCDPISGHDNLYWYRRVMGKEIKFLLHFVKESKQDESGMPNNRFLAERTGGTYSTLKVQPAELEDSGVYFCASSQESARNYGYTFGSGTRLTVV.